This T cell receptor beta chain was profiled in a study of cytomegalovirus exposure and HLA in healthy donors. Looked up from germline, CDR1 is SGHDT and CDR2 is YYEEEE. This CDR3 comprises 14 residues. Trimming took off 2 bases at V and 0 bases at J, with 6 bases between the two ends. The PCR had 60 Vbeta and 13 Jbeta primers. Some clones are missing from TCRdb's copy, which holds only in-frame ones; the method was immunoSEQ multiplex PCR. The table lists around 39,000 clones, approximately 80% of them singletons. The sample consisted of PBMCs. The receptor was isolated from a man aged 25-45 years in good health and CMV-seronegative. J is TRBJ2-4 and V is TRBV5-6, with D hard to call. In DNA form, the CDR3 reads TGTGCCAGCAGCTTTCGCGGAGCCAAAAACATTCAGTACTTC. Its protein is CASSFRGAKNIQYF. Together with reference TRBV5-6 and TRBJ2-4, the CDR3 gives the full variable domain: DAGVTQSPTHLIKTRGQQVTLRCSPKSGHDTVSWYQQALGQGPQFIFQYYEEEERQRGNFPDRFSGHQFPNYSSELNVNALLLGDSALYLCASSFRGAKNIQYFGAGTRLSVL.